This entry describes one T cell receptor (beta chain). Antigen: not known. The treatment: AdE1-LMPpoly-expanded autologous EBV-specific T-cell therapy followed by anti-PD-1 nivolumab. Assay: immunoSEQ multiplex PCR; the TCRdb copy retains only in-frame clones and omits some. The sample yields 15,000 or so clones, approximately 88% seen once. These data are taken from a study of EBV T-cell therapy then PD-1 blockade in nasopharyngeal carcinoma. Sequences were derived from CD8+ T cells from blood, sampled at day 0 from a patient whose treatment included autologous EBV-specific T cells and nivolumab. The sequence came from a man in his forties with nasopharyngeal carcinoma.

Here the CDR3 reads CASSLKVSENTGELFF. CDR3 sequence (DNA): TGTGCCAGCAGCTTAAAGGTCAGCGAAAACACCGGGGAGCTGTTTTTT. This rearrangement joins TRBV7-9 to TRBJ2-2; D unclear. CDR3 length: 16 amino acids. Trimming shortened V by 2 bases and J by 2 bases, and 12 bases separated the two germline ends. CDR1 and CDR2 (germline): SEHNR, FQNEAQ (reference sequence). Variable domain in full (rest from reference TRBV7-9 and TRBJ2-2): DTGVSQNPRHKITKRGQNVTFRCDPISEHNRLYWYRQTLGQGPEFLTYFQNEAQLEKSRLLSDRFSAERPKGSFSTLEIQRTEQGDSAMYLCASSLKVSENTGELFFGEGSRLTVL.